This paragraph reports one T cell receptor beta chain. Its target is unknown. This record comes from a study of T cell responses to AZD1222 COVID-19 vaccine. Broader study findings: Targets within unmutated variant regions were reportedly found for nearly half of spike-specific TCRs. No repertoire was sampled before or during the peak T cell response, only after it. White British donors predominated, females outnumbered males, and clonal diversity was possibly underestimated.

The V end was cut by 5 bases, the J end by 4 bases, with 6 bases between. This CDR3 is 12 amino acids long. From germline, CDR1 is SGHAT and CDR2 FQDESV (reference sequence). Libraries were prepared by immunoSEQ multiplex PCR; TCRdb keeps only in-frame clonotypes and omits some of them. Of tens of thousands of clones in the sample, roughly 90% were seen once. The V and J genes are TRBV11-1 and TRBJ1-3; D gene ambiguous. The sample in question was peripheral blood, obtained 28 days after the second AZD1222 dose. The TCR originated in an adult who received the AZD1222 COVID-19 vaccine. The CDR3: CASSPQGNTIYF. CDR3 DNA sequence: TGTGCCAGCAGCCCACAAGGAAACACCATATATTTT.